The sequence of this T cell receptor beta chain was determined in a study of cytomegalovirus exposure and HLA in healthy donors. On this clone: Its specificity is unknown.

Germline V CDR1 and CDR2: MNHEY, SMNVEV (reference sequence). This CDR3 contains 13 residues. V was shortened by 3 bases and J by 0 bases, with 6 bases between the two germline ends. Donors were nominally healthy when sampled, though unrecorded immune exposures were likely. The PCR used 60 Vbeta and 13 Jbeta primers. TCRdb's copy holds only in-frame clones and misses some; the assay was immunoSEQ multiplex PCR. Of 150,000 to 180,000 clones in the sample, over 65% were seen once. Study-wide findings and caveats: The authors judged a highly shared variant cluster likely a sequencing artifact.

Sequencing was performed on PBMCs. The sequence was obtained from a woman aged 40 to 50 in good health and CMV-seronegative. The rearrangement uses TRBV27 and TRBJ2-7; no clear D. The CDR3 protein is CASSFASSYEQYF. CDR3 bases: TGTGCCAGCAGTTTCGCCAGCTCCTACGAGCAGTACTTC.